Reported below is one T cell receptor beta chain. Generated by immunoSEQ multiplex PCR, the TCRdb table keeps only in-frame clones and is missing some. Among 75,000 to 85,000 clones listed, approximately 82% were seen once. The CDR3 has 15 residues. Deletions cut 1 base from V and 1 base from J, with 9 bases between. These data are taken from a study of T cell clones after liver transplantation. The chain joins TRBV5-3 to TRBJ2-1, with a weak D call TRBD1 (5 bases). TRBV5-3 is annotated as an ORF whose role is uncertain. The TCR comes from a human patient who received a liver transplant. Certain T cells may be donor cells from the graft. The material sequenced was CD4+ T cells from blood, taken at the 22-month timepoint. CDR3 residues: CARSLTGSSYNEQFF. CDR3 coding DNA: TGTGCCAGAAGCTTGACAGGCTCTTCCTACAATGAGCAGTTCTTC.